This paragraph reports one TCR beta chain. The antigen remains undetermined. The sample comes from a study of cytomegalovirus exposure and HLA in healthy donors. Study-wide findings and caveats: With DRB1 most and HLA-C fewest, TCR association rates differed between HLA loci in a later analysis.

PCR amplification relied on 60 Vbeta primers (plus 13 Jbeta primers). Original data processing: It was a later analysis that counted roughly 80 million unique TCR beta chains, of which about 10 million were shared. TCRdb's table, derived via immunoSEQ multiplex PCR, lists solely in-frame clones and lacks some. The DNA gave D and trimming, while V, J and clone size come from that table. The table has some 240,000 clones, approximately 91% seen once. The CDR3 length is 14 residues. Germline loops: CDR1 MDHEN, CDR2 SYDVKM. Trimming cost V 5 bases and J 1 base; bases outside gene matches: 3. The sequence came from a girl between 2 and 10 years old in good health and CMV-seronegative. Specimen: PBMCs. The chain is built from TRBV28 and TRBJ1-1; 8 bases map to TRBD1. The CDR3 region has the DNA TGTGCCAGCAGTCGACAGGGGCAGAACACTGAAGCTTTCTTT. This encodes CASSRQGQNTEAFF.